The 5 T cell receptor beta chains below were found in one sample sequenced in a study of identifying expanded T cells in peripheral blood. Repertoires were generated with immunoSEQ multiplex PCR, while TCRdb's copy carries only in-frame clones and drops some. The sample has 70,000 or so clones; roughly 90% are singletons. Sequencing input: blood. The source of these receptors is a person aged 18 to 70 in good health.

This clone has only one observation. The chain is built from TRBV7-8 and TRBJ1-2; perhaps TRBD1 as D (6 bases). The CDR3 is 13 residues long. The V end lost 5 bases, the J end lost 4 bases, and 11 bases lay between the germline ends. Germline CDR1 SGHVS, CDR2 FQNEAQ. As DNA, the CDR3 is TGTGCCAGCAGCCAACAGGGAGGCTATGGCTACACCTTC. It encodes CASSQQGGYGYTF.

This chain uses TRBV6-5 with TRBJ2-7, with D possibly being TRBD1 (6 bases). The CDR3 covers 15 residues. The V end was cut by 6 bases, the J end by 3 bases, with 18 bases between. CDR1 and CDR2 (germline): MNHEY, SVGAGI. CDR3 in amino acids: CASSLGQLGNYEQYF. DNA for the CDR3: TGTGCCAGCAGCCTGGGACAACTAGGGAACTACGAGCAGTACTTC.

A few counts support this clone. V and J are TRBV4-3 and TRBJ1-6; D may be TRBD1 (6 bases). Per the germline V gene, CDR1 is LGHNA and CDR2 is YSLEER. Trimming took off 3 bases at V and 6 bases at J, with 12 bases between the two ends. This CDR3 spans 15 amino acids. CDR3 residues: CASSHENRVNSPLHF. The DNA for the CDR3 is TGCGCCAGCAGCCATGAGAACAGGGTTAATTCACCCCTCCACTTT.

The V call is TRBV20-1, the J call TRBJ1-3; no clear D. In germline, CDR1 is DFQATT, CDR2 SNEGSKA (reference sequence). The CDR3 has 11 amino acids. V was cut by 6 bases and J by 4 bases, with 7 bases left in between. The CDR3 coding sequence is TGCAGTGCCCCATACGGAAACACCATATATTTT. Amino acids: CSAPYGNTIYF.

About this clone itself: Other nucleotide sequences from this sample produce the same CDR3. J is TRBJ2-1 and V is TRBV11-3; tentatively, D is TRBD2 (5 bases). The germline V and J ends were trimmed by 3 bases and 10 bases, with 10 bases remaining between them. CDR3 length: 12 residues. Germline loops: CDR1 SGHNT, CDR2 YENEEA. This CDR3 is CASSLAGGEQFF. DNA for the CDR3: TGTGCCAGCAGCTTGGCGGGTGGGGAGCAGTTCTTC. The entire variable domain, with the rest obtained from reference TRBV11-3 and TRBJ2-1, is as follows: EAGVVQSPRYKIIEKKQPVAFWCNPISGHNTLYWYLQNLGQGPELLIRYENEEAVDDSQLPKDRFSAERLKGVDSTLKIQPAELGDSAVYLCASSLAGGEQFFGPGTRLTVL.